The rows below give T cell receptor beta chains drawn from one sample of a study of T cell responses to AZD1222 COVID-19 vaccine. Clones were sequenced by immunoSEQ multiplex PCR, and TCRdb holds only the in-frame ones, with some missing. The sample contains 100,000 to 150,000 clones, more than 75% of which appear only once. This specimen consisted of peripheral blood, obtained on day 0 of AZD1222 vaccination. The receptors originated from an adult in good health. Each CDR3 is given with its conserved first and last residue. A D gene is named only where the DNA matches it firmly. Expanded clones are given a class, and other clones once, few, many or no size at all.

j_gene	abundance	v_gene	d_gene	CDR3aa	CDR3nt
TRBJ2-3	-	TRBV5-8	-	CASSLGRSTDTQYF	TGTGCCAGCAGCTTGGGACGCAGCACAGATACGCAGTATTTT
TRBJ1-6	-	TRBV10-3	-	CAISESGGDSPLHF	TGTGCCATCAGTGAGTCGGGCGGGGATTCACCCCTCCACTTT
TRBJ1-1	few	TRBV4-3	TRBD1	CASSRLTGDSTTEAFF	TGCGCCAGCAGCCGCCTGACAGGGGATTCGACCACTGAAGCTTTCTTT
TRBJ2-7	few	TRBV29-1	-	CSVLGGTRDYEQYF	TGCAGCGTTCTCGGCGGGACACGAGACTACGAGCAGTACTTC
TRBJ2-7	-	TRBV27	-	CASSLGGVPYEQYF	TGTGCCAGCAGTTTAGGCGGGGTCCCCTACGAGCAGTACTTC
TRBJ1-1	-	TRBV6-6	TRBD1	CASKGQGAKAFF	TGTGCCAGCAAGGGACAGGGGGCAAAAGCTTTCTTT
TRBJ1-4	-	TRBV15	-	CATSTVPGDNEKLFF	TGTGCCACCAGCACAGTCCCAGGGGATAATGAAAAACTGTTTTTT
TRBJ1-2	-	TRBV10-2	-	CASMAGEGGYTF	TGCGCCAGCATGGCCGGGGAGGGGGGCTACACCTTC
TRBJ1-2	-	TRBV6-6	TRBD1	CASSLGQGARGYTF	TGTGCCAGCAGCTTAGGACAGGGGGCGCGGGGCTACACCTTC
TRBJ2-5	-	TRBV10-1	-	CASSESSAQETQYF	TGCGCCAGCAGTGAGTCTAGCGCGCAAGAGACCCAGTACTTC
TRBJ1-2	-	TRBV20-1	-	CSARGVWGYTF	TGCAGTGCTAGGGGGGTCTGGGGCTACACCTTC
TRBJ2-7	-	TRBV11-1	-	CASSRGTDSYEQYF	TGTGCCAGCAGCCGGGGGACAGACTCCTACGAGCAGTACTTC
TRBJ2-7	-	TRBV28	-	CASLVVGSSYEQYF	TGTGCCAGCCTAGTTGTGGGAAGCTCCTACGAGCAGTACTTC
TRBJ2-7	few	TRBV6-5	-	CASRATLAYEQYF	TGTGCCAGCAGGGCGACACTTGCCTACGAGCAGTACTTC
TRBJ1-2	-	TRBV29-1	-	CSAGQISYGYTF	TGCAGCGCCGGACAGATATCCTATGGCTACACCTTC
TRBJ2-5	-	TRBV7-2	-	CASSLGGSQETQYF	TGTGCCAGCAGCTTAGGGGGCTCGCAAGAGACCCAGTACTTC
TRBJ2-1	-	TRBV10-2	-	CASSEPREQFF	TGCGCCAGCAGTGAGCCCCGGGAGCAGTTCTTC